A single sample is the source of the 18 T cell receptor beta chains below, sequenced in a study of cytomegalovirus exposure and HLA in healthy donors. Only in-frame clones appear in the TCRdb table, and some are missing; sequencing was by immunoSEQ multiplex PCR. The sample consists of roughly 100,000 clones, about 95% of them appearing once. What was sequenced was PBMCs. These receptors all stem from a woman aged 18-35 years in good health and CMV-seronegative.

The chain joins TRBV19 to TRBJ2-3, with D possibly matching TRBD1 (5 bases). Deletions cut 0 bases from V and 3 bases from J, with 7 bases between. Per germline, CDR1 LNHDA and CDR2 SQIVND (reference sequence). The CDR3 contains 14 residues. CDR3 residues: CASSIETVTDTQYF. The CDR3 DNA follows: TGTGCCAGTAGTATAGAGACAGTAACAGATACGCAGTATTTT.

This chain connects TRBV7-3 to TRBJ1-2; the match to TRBD1 covers 9 bases. The CDR3 loop spans 15 amino acids. The germline V gene encodes CDR1 SGHTA and CDR2 FQGTGA. V lost 6 bases and J lost 3; bases outside the gene matches: 8. The CDR3 reads CASRPGTGLDYGYTF. CDR3 DNA sequence: TGTGCCAGCAGACCCGGGACAGGGTTGGACTATGGCTACACCTTC.

V gene TRBV7-9 combines with J gene TRBJ2-7; D not certain. Germline assignment: CDR1 SEHNR and CDR2 FQNEAQ (reference sequence). This CDR3 is 12 amino acids long. Trimming stripped 2 bases from V and 5 bases from J, with 7 bases between. CDR3 in amino acids: CASSLFVNEQYF. The DNA for the CDR3 is TGTGCCAGCAGCTTATTCGTAAACGAGCAGTACTTC.

The rearrangement joins TRBV21-1 to TRBJ1-2; no check of the table's D call, TRBD1, against the DNA was made. TRBV21-1 counts as a pseudogene. The CDR3 has 13 residues. The CDR3 DNA sequence: TGTGCCAGCAGCCCAAAAAAGGGACAGGGCTACACCTTC. Translation: CASSPKKGQGYTF.

This rearrangement joins TRBV10-2 to TRBJ1-1; TRBD1 might be the D (5 bases). The CDR3 is made up of 11 amino acids. V lost 4 bases, J lost 9 bases, and 9 bases lay in between. Looked up from germline, CDR1 is WSHSY and CDR2 is SAAADI. For the CDR3, the DNA is TGCGCCAGCAGTGTAGTGGACAAAGCTTTCTTT. This encodes CASSVVDKAFF.

This clone showed up just once. V gene TRBV6-5 combines with J gene TRBJ1-1, with 7 nucleotides matching TRBD1. V lost 5 bases, J lost 4 bases, and 4 bases stayed unmatched. The CDR3 sequence is 13 residues long. CDR1 and CDR2 from the germline V gene are MNHEY and SVGAGI. In nucleotides, the CDR3 is TGTGCCAGCAGTAACCGGGACAGCACTGAAGCTTTCTTT. It yields the protein CASSNRDSTEAFF.

As regards this clone: This sample also contains other DNA sequences that code for the same CDR3. The CDR3 bases are TGCGCCAGCAGCTTGGGGCTGGCAAGCTCCTACAATGAGCAGTTCTTC. Residues: CASSLGLASSYNEQFF. V gene TRBV5-1 combines with J gene TRBJ2-1; D is unresolved. The CDR3 consists of 16 residues. With 0 bases removed from V and 0 bases from J, the gap between germline ends came to 10 bases. CDR1 is SGHRS, CDR2 YFSETQ, per germline.

CDR3 DNA: TGTGCCAGCAGCCAGGGGCTCGGGGAGACCCAGTACTTC. Translation gives CASSQGLGETQYF. This chain uses TRBV14 with TRBJ2-5, with a tentative D call TRBD1 (5 bases). The CDR3 loop spans 13 amino acids. V lost 3 bases to trimming and J lost 5 bases, with 10 bases between them. The germline V gene encodes CDR1 SGHDN and CDR2 FVKESK.

The gene calls are TRBV2 and TRBJ2-1; D is perhaps TRBD2 (5 bases). The CDR3 covers 19 residues. Germline lookup yields CDR1 SNHLY and CDR2 FYNNEI. V lost 6 bases to trimming and J lost 0 bases, with 24 bases between them. The CDR3 DNA is TGTGCCAGCAGGGAATATAGCGCCCCACCTTATCCCTCCTACAATGAGCAGTTCTTC. Translated: CASREYSAPPYPSYNEQFF. Full variable domain (missing parts from reference TRBV2 and TRBJ2-1): EPEVTQTPSHQVTQMGQEVILRCVPISNHLYFYWYRQILGQKVEFLVSFYNNEISEKSEIFDDQFSVERPDGSNFTLKIRSTKLEDSAMYFCASREYSAPPYPSYNEQFFGPGTRLTVL.

The gene calls are TRBV6-1 and TRBJ1-1; the D is unclear. The CDR3 consists of 12 residues. Trimming left V 7 bases short and J 1 base short, with 7 bases between. From germline, CDR1 is MNHNS and CDR2 SASEGT. DNA of the CDR3: TGTGCCAGCATCGGGAGGAACACTGAAGCTTTCTTT. Amino acid sequence: CASIGRNTEAFF.

CDR3 nucleotides: TGTGCCAGCAGCTCCCCCGGGGGGCGGGAAGCAGATACGCAGTATTTT. It translates to CASSSPGGREADTQYF. The rearrangement links TRBV11-2 to TRBJ2-3; D might be TRBD2 (7 bases). The V and J ends lost 4 bases and 4 bases respectively, with 18 bases between them. The CDR3 spans 16 residues. The germline V gene has CDR1 SGHAT and CDR2 FQNNGV.

The chain joins TRBV7-6 to TRBJ2-7; D unresolved. The V gene lost 0 bases and the J gene lost 3 bases, with 9 bases spanning the gap. This CDR3 contains 14 residues. Germline CDR1 is SGHVS and CDR2 is FNYEAQ. The CDR3 nucleotides are TGTGCCAGCAGCTTAGCGCCCAGACTCTACGAGCAGTACTTC. Its translation: CASSLAPRLYEQYF.

The rearrangement links TRBV11-2 to TRBJ2-2, with D perhaps TRBD1 (5 bases). This CDR3 region has 17 residues. With 4 bases removed from V and 7 bases from J, the gap between germline ends came to 22 bases. CDR1 and CDR2 (germline): SGHAT, FQNNGV. CDR3 amino acids: CASSSRVGQVKGGELFF. DNA for the CDR3: TGTGCCAGCAGCTCTCGGGTGGGGCAGGTCAAGGGCGGGGAGCTGTTTTTT.

The chain employs TRBV4-3 and TRBJ1-3; 9 bases agree with TRBD1. From germline, CDR1 is LGHNA and CDR2 YSLEER. This CDR3 comprises 15 residues. J was trimmed by 4 bases and V by 4 bases; bases with no gene match: 5. The CDR3 DNA reads as TGCGCCAGCAGCCGAACAGGGGGCCCGGGAAACACCATATATTTT. Amino acid sequence: CASSRTGGPGNTIYF.

J is TRBJ2-3 and V is TRBV5-1, with 8 nucleotides matching TRBD1. Unmatched junction bases numbered 7, after V lost 1 base and J lost 6 bases. Germline CDR1 reads SGHRS; CDR2 reads YFSETQ. The length of the CDR3 is 15 residues. CDR3 region: CASSLQGQGIDTQYF. Here the CDR3 DNA reads TGCGCCAGCAGCTTGCAAGGACAGGGAATCGATACGCAGTATTTT.

The chain uses TRBV29-1 and TRBJ1-2; 7 positions agree with TRBD1. This CDR3 is built from 12 residues. The trim removed 5 bases at V and 4 bases at J, leaving 4 bases unmatched. CDR1 and CDR2 from the germline V gene are SQVTM and ANQGSEA. The CDR3 here is CSVQQGFYGYTF. The CDR3 bases are TGCAGCGTTCAACAGGGGTTCTATGGCTACACCTTC.

V is TRBV6-5 and J is TRBJ2-2, with TRBD1 matching over 7 bases. This CDR3 has 13 amino acids. Germline CDR1 MNHEY, CDR2 SVGAGI. J gave up 6 bases and V 4 bases, and 2 bases lay outside the gene matches. Here the CDR3 reads CASSFRGSGELFF. Here the CDR3 DNA reads TGTGCCAGCAGTTTCAGGGGGTCCGGGGAGCTGTTTTTT.

This clone was detected only once. This sequence joins TRBV13 and TRBJ2-1; 12 bases line up with TRBD2. This CDR3 region has 15 residues. Trimming took 1 base from V and 10 from J; bases not matched to a gene: 5. The germline CDR1 and CDR2 sequences are PRHDT and FYEKMQ (reference sequence). As DNA, the CDR3 is TGTGCCAGCAGCTTAGAACTAGCGGGAGGCGGGGAGCAGTTCTTC. This translates into CASSLELAGGGEQFF.